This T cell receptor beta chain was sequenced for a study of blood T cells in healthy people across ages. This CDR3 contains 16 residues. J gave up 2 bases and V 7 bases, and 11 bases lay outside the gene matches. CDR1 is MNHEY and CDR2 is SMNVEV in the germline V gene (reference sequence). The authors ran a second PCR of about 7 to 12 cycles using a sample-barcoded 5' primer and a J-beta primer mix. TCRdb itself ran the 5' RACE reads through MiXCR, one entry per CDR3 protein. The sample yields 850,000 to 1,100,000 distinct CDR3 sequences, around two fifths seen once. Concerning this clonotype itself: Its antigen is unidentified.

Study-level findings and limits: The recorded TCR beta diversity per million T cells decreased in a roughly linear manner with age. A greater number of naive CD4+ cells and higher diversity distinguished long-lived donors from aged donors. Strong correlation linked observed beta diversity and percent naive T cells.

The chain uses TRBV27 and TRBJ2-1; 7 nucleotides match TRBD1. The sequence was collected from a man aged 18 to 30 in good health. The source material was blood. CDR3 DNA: TGTGCCAGCAAAAAGACGGACCAGGGGGCCTACAATGAGCAGTTCTTC. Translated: CASKKTDQGAYNEQFF.